A selection of T cell receptor beta chains follows, all from one sample in a study of T-cell reconstitution after alpha-beta-depleted transplantation in children. TCRdb ran MiXCR on the PCR reads and lists one entry per CDR3 protein. Here the sample spans a few hundred thousand distinct CDR3 sequences, 15% to 20% being singletons. The sample in question was PBMCs, mostly from graft donor cells, obtained 360 days after TCRalphabeta/CD19-depleted stem cell transplant. Receptor source: a boy in the first two years of life who had a stem cell transplant for Wiskott-Aldrich syndrome, so the T cells may come from the graft donor. The CDR3 runs from the conserved cysteine through the conserved F or W. The D gene is left open where the match is weak. The size entry is marked missing in some rows and otherwise reads once, few, many or a size class.

j_call v_call clone_size d_call cdr3_nt cdr3_aa
TRBJ1-6 TRBV28 few NA TGTGCCAGCAGTATTTCGTTGGGGGTGGAGTCACCCCTCCACTTT CASSISLGVESPLHF
TRBJ2-1 TRBV7-9 NA TRBD2 TGTGCCAGCAGCTTCCGTAGCGGGAGGCCCTACAATGAGCAGTTCTTC CASSFRSGRPYNEQFF
TRBJ2-3 TRBV15 NA NA TGTGCCACCAGCCCGGGTCCCCTAACGCAGTATTTT CATSPGPLTQYF
TRBJ2-1 TRBV10-3 few NA TGTGCCATCAGTGAGTCTTGGGGTTCGGAATACAATGAGCAGTTCTTC CAISESWGSEYNEQFF
TRBJ2-7 TRBV20-1 NA NA TGCAGTGCTAGAAAGGGGCCCCAGCAGTACTTC CSARKGPQQYF
TRBJ1-2 TRBV12-3/TRBV12-4 NA NA TGTGCCAGCAGTTTGGACAGTAGCGGCTACACCTTC CASSLDSSGYTF
TRBJ2-2 TRBV6-1 NA TRBD2 TGTGCCAGCAGTGAAGCGCTCGGACTAGCGGTTTCCGGGGAGCTGTTTTTT CASSEALGLAVSGELFF
TRBJ2-5 TRBV15 NA TRBD1 TGTGCCACCAGCAGATCGACAGGGTCAGAGACCCAGTACTTC CATSRSTGSETQYF
TRBJ2-1 TRBV6-2/TRBV6-3 NA TRBD2 TGTGCCAGCATCCTAGCGGGCGTGAACAATGAGCAGTTCTTC CASILAGVNNEQFF
TRBJ2-4 TRBV24-1 few TRBD1 TGTGCCACCGGGGACAGGAAAAACATTCAGTACTTC CATGDRKNIQYF
TRBJ2-7 TRBV2 many NA TGTGCCAGCAGGACTTTTGGTGGGACCTCCTACGAGCAGTACTTC CASRTFGGTSYEQYF
TRBJ1-2 TRBV29-1 NA NA TGCAGCGTTGAAGACCATGGTCGGACAGCCCGACATGGCTACACCTTC CSVEDHGRTARHGYTF
TRBJ1-2 TRBV4-1 few TRBD1 TGCGCCAGCAGCCAAGGCGGACAGGGATACCGGTCCTATGGCTACACCTTC CASSQGGQGYRSYGYTF
TRBJ2-7 TRBV5-1 NA NA TGCGCCAGCAGCCGGGACACAGGACGTTCCTACGAGCAGTACTTC CASSRDTGRSYEQYF
TRBJ2-5 TRBV5-1 NA NA TGCGCCAGCAGCTTGCTTAGCAGGGAGGAGGAGACCCAGTACTTC CASSLLSREEETQYF
TRBJ2-5 TRBV6-1 NA NA TGTGCCAGCAGTGAAGGGGACACCGGGGAGACCCAGTACTTC CASSEGDTGETQYF
TRBJ1-1 TRBV29-1 few NA TGCAGCGTCGATTCGGGGAACACTGAAGCTTTCTTT CSVDSGNTEAFF
TRBJ2-7 TRBV20-1 NA TRBD2 TGCAGTGCTAGACGGGAGGGCTCCTTCGAGCAGTACTTC CSARREGSFEQYF
TRBJ2-7 TRBV18 few NA TGTGCCAGCTCACCACCTTATGGGAGCTCCTACGAGCAGTACTTC CASSPPYGSSYEQYF
TRBJ2-6 TRBV6-2/TRBV6-3 NA TRBD1 TGTGCCAGCAGTTACCTAGGACAGGCCTCTGGGGCCAACGTCCTGACTTTC CASSYLGQASGANVLTF
TRBJ2-3 TRBV24-1 NA TRBD2 TGTGCCACCAGTGATTTCCTGACTAGCGGGAGACATACGCAGTATTTT CATSDFLTSGRHTQYF
TRBJ2-7 TRBV7-2 few NA TGTGCCAGCAGCCTCCCGGCTACCGGTCAGGACGAGCAGTACTTC CASSLPATGQDEQYF
TRBJ1-2 TRBV4-1 NA NA TGCGCCAGCAGCCAAATAAGGAGCCAGGGAGCCCATGGCTACACCTTC CASSQIRSQGAHGYTF
TRBJ2-7 TRBV5-6 NA TRBD1 TGTGCCAGCAGCAGGGACAGGGGCATAGAGCAGTACTTC CASSRDRGIEQYF
TRBJ2-1 TRBV27 NA TRBD2 TGTGCCAGCAGCGGGCTAGCGGGAGTAGATGGTGAGCAGTTCTTC CASSGLAGVDGEQFF
TRBJ2-2 TRBV9 few NA TGTGCCAGCAGCGGAAGACAGCGATCGAACACCGGGGAGCTGTTTTTT CASSGRQRSNTGELFF
TRBJ2-2 TRBV2 few NA TGTGCCAGCAGTGAAGCGGTTACCGGGGAGCTGTTTTTT CASSEAVTGELFF
TRBJ2-7 TRBV4-1 NA NA TGCGCCAGCAGCCATCCCAGACAGACATTGAATAAGTACGAGCAGTACTTC CASSHPRQTLNKYEQYF
TRBJ2-7 TRBV6-1 few TRBD2 TGTGCCAGCAGGAAGCTACCGGGACTAGCGAACGAGCAGTACTTC CASRKLPGLANEQYF
TRBJ1-2 TRBV29-1 NA NA TGCAGCGTTGGGGGGAAAGGCGATGGCTACACCTTC CSVGGKGDGYTF
TRBJ2-1 TRBV5-6 NA NA TGTGCCAGCAGCACAACGGGGACGACGGCAAATGAGCAGTTCTTC CASSTTGTTANEQFF
TRBJ2-3 TRBV5-1 few NA TGCGCCAGCAGCAGATACCGGGAAACTAGCACAGATACGCAGTATTTT CASSRYRETSTDTQYF
TRBJ1-2 TRBV12-3/TRBV12-4 few NA TGTGCCGCCAGTGATGGAGGGTCCAGGGGCTACACCTTC CAASDGGSRGYTF
TRBJ2-1 TRBV4-3 NA NA TGCGCCAGCAGCCAAGCGGTGGGTGTCGCCTACAATGAGCAGTTCTTC CASSQAVGVAYNEQFF
TRBJ2-1 TRBV29-1 many NA TGCAGCGTTGACTCCCCGGGGGTTGACAGCCTATCCTACAATGAGCAGTTCTTC CSVDSPGVDSLSYNEQFF
TRBJ2-3 TRBV2 NA TRBD1 TGTGCCAGCAGCCCGGGACAGGGGGCGCCCCCAGATACGCAGTATTTT CASSPGQGAPPDTQYF
TRBJ2-5 TRBV7-9 few NA TGTGCCAGCCTCCGGCGGGACAAAACTTTCGTTGAGACCCAGTACTTC CASLRRDKTFVETQYF
TRBJ1-5 TRBV24-1 few NA TGTGCCACCAGTGGAGGCAGAGGCAATCAGCCCCAGCATTTT CATSGGRGNQPQHF
TRBJ2-5 TRBV5-1 NA NA TGCGCCAGCACCGTACAAGAGACCCAGTACTTC CASTVQETQYF
TRBJ2-3 TRBV30 NA TRBD2 TGTGCCTGGACGGACAATAGGGGAGCTAGCGGTTCATTGGGAGATACGCAGTATTTT CAWTDNRGASGSLGDTQYF
TRBJ2-1 TRBV3-1 NA TRBD2 TGTGCCAGCAGGAAGCGGGGGGGCCAGGGTGATGAGCAGTTCTTC CASRKRGGQGDEQFF
TRBJ2-7 TRBV6-5 many NA TGTGCCAGCAGTTACTTAGGCACGTACGAGCAGTACTTC CASSYLGTYEQYF
TRBJ2-2 TRBV3-1 few TRBD1 TGTGCCAGCAGCCACTGGGGACAGTTGAACACCGGGGAGCTGTTTTTT CASSHWGQLNTGELFF
TRBJ2-6 TRBV7-9 NA NA TGTGCCAGCAGCTTAGTGGGCCAGGGTAGTGGGGCCAACGTCCTGACTTTC CASSLVGQGSGANVLTF
TRBJ2-2 TRBV10-1 NA TRBD1 TGCGCCAGCAGTATCGGGACAGGGGACACCGGGGAGCTGTTTTTT CASSIGTGDTGELFF
TRBJ2-7 TRBV14 NA NA TGTGCCAGCAGCCAAGGCTGGAAGGGGTACGAGCAGTACTTC CASSQGWKGYEQYF
TRBJ2-1 TRBV18 NA TRBD2 TGTGCCAGCTCACCACGAGCGGGGGGCCCCCACTACAATGAGCAGTTCTTC CASSPRAGGPHYNEQFF
TRBJ1-6 TRBV3-1 NA TRBD1 TGTGCCAGCAGCCAGGGGGACAGAAATTCACCCCTCCACTTT CASSQGDRNSPLHF
TRBJ1-5 TRBV7-9 NA NA TGTGCCAGCAGCTTAAGAGAGGGCTTCGATCAGCCCCAGCATTTT CASSLREGFDQPQHF
TRBJ1-2 TRBV7-2 many NA TGTGCCAGCAGCTCCGGTTTCTATGGCTACACCTTC CASSSGFYGYTF
TRBJ2-7 TRBV29-1 many TRBD1 TGCAGCGTCCTGACAGGGACCTACGAGCAGTACTTC CSVLTGTYEQYF